This TCR beta chain was found in a study of memory CD4+ T cells and cytomegalovirus serostatus. About the study: Donors were healthy Belgian adults, 9 CMV seropositive and about 24 seronegative. Study conclusions and caveats: The CMV-associated TCR signature appears largely within the CD4+ memory repertoire.

The sort gate was single viable CD3+CD4+CD8-CD45RO+ cells for memory CD4+ T cells. Remarks on this clone: Antigen unknown.

In the original analysis: After removing out-of-frame reads, 2 million to 2.5 million distinct TCRbeta sequences remained. The method was immunoSEQ multiplex PCR; TCRdb's version includes in-frame clones alone and lacks a portion of them. The D gene and trimming were derived from the DNA, and the V and J assignments and clone size from that table. The sample holds about 46,000 clones, 60% to 80% seen once. CDR1 and CDR2 from the germline V gene are GTSNPN and SVGIG (reference sequence). Trimming stripped 0 bases from V and 5 bases from J, with 13 bases between. This CDR3 spans 14 amino acids. Sequenced material: memory CD4+ T cells from blood. The clonotype originates from an adult in good health and CMV-seronegative. The genes are TRBV30 and TRBJ1-2; the D gene is possibly TRBD1 (6 bases). The CDR3 DNA reads as TGTGCCTGGAGTGTAAAGGGGGGAGGGTATGGCTACACCTTC. It specifies CAWSVKGGGYGYTF.